This entry features one T cell receptor beta chain sequence. After 5'RACE with constant-segment primers, TCR alpha and TCR beta cDNA libraries carrying sample barcodes and UMIs were obtained. TCRdb re-analysed the 5' RACE reads in MiXCR, keeping a single row per CDR3 protein. Of roughly 340,000 distinct CDR3 sequences listed, 20% to 25% are singletons. The data originate from a study of T-cell memory formation after mild COVID-19. V lost 5 bases and J lost 2, with 13 bases in between. The CDR3 covers 15 residues. Germline lookup yields CDR1 SGHRS and CDR2 YFSETQ. The chain joins TRBV5-1 to TRBJ1-4; no clear D. This TCR was sampled from a man younger than 30 who had mild COVID-19 (a few samples of this study predate the infection). Cell type and time point are not known. The source material was PBMCs or a T cell subset sorted from them (not recorded which). CDR3 sequence: CASSRSDPTNEKLFF. CDR3 nucleotide sequence: TGCGCCAGCAGTCGATCTGATCCGACTAATGAAAAACTGTTTTTT. Full variable domain (missing parts from reference TRBV5-1 and TRBJ1-4): KAGVTQTPRYLIKTRGQQVTLSCSPISGHRSVSWYQQTPGQGLQFLFEYFSETQRNKGNFPGRFSGRQFSNSRSEMNVSTLELGDSALYLCASSRSDPTNEKLFFGSGTQLSVL.